The rows below give T cell receptor beta chains drawn from one sample of a study of shared clonotypes between healthy human individuals. Here immunoSEQ multiplex PCR was the method, and the copy in TCRdb shows in-frame clones only, minus some. The repertoire holds roughly 1 million clones, with 78% as singletons. The sample consisted of memory CD4+ T cells from PBMCs. The source of these receptors is a young man in good health. Some clones in this sample may be carry-over from other donors' samples. CDR3s include the opening cysteine and the closing phenylalanine or tryptophan. The D gene is left open where the match is weak. A row's size may be missing; if present it is once, few, many or a size class.

J: TRBJ2-3
D: TRBD2
size: once
V: TRBV5-6
DNA: TGTGCCAGCAGCTTGGTCGGCGCGGGAGTAACAGATACGCAGTATTTT
CDR3: CASSLVGAGVTDTQYF

J: TRBJ1-2
D: TRBD1
size: NA
V: TRBV5-1
DNA: TGCGCCAGCAGCTTGGAAGGGACAGGAGGCTACACCTTC
CDR3: CASSLEGTGGYTF

J: TRBJ2-2
D: TRBD1
size: once
V: TRBV5-8
DNA: TGTGCCAGCATCGGGACAGGGACCACCGGGGAGCTGTTTTTT
CDR3: CASIGTGTTGELFF

J: TRBJ2-5
D: NA
size: few
V: TRBV2
DNA: TGTGCCAGCAGTGTAATGGAGACCCAGTACTTC
CDR3: CASSVMETQYF

J: TRBJ1-1
D: NA
size: NA
V: TRBV5-1
DNA: TGCGCCAGCAGCTCCCAGCGGGAATCCGAAGCTTTCTTT
CDR3: CASSSQRESEAFF

J: TRBJ2-1
D: TRBD2
size: NA
V: TRBV29-1
DNA: TGCAGCCTAGAGCGGCTAGCGGGTGCTAGGGAGCAGTTCTTC
CDR3: CSLERLAGAREQFF

J: TRBJ1-1
D: NA
size: NA
V: TRBV2
DNA: TGTGCCAGCACCCTAGCCTCGGTGAACACTGAAGCTTTCTTT
CDR3: CASTLASVNTEAFF

J: TRBJ1-2
D: NA
size: NA
V: TRBV6-1
DNA: TGTGCCAGCGGGCTAGTGAGCGATATCTATGGCTACACCTTC
CDR3: CASGLVSDIYGYTF

J: TRBJ2-2
D: TRBD2
size: NA
V: TRBV6-4
DNA: TGTGCCAGCAGTGACTATCCACCCGTGAGCGGGATGTACACCGGGGAGCTGTTTTTT
CDR3: CASSDYPPVSGMYTGELFF

J: TRBJ1-5
D: NA
size: NA
V: TRBV6-1
DNA: TGTGCCAGCAGTGAATACGATCCCCAGCATTTT
CDR3: CASSEYDPQHF

J: TRBJ2-2
D: NA
size: NA
V: TRBV11-3
DNA: TGTGCCAGCAGCTCCAGCGGCAGGGGATTGAACACCGGGGAGCTGTTTTTT
CDR3: CASSSSGRGLNTGELFF

J: TRBJ2-1
D: TRBD1
size: NA
V: TRBV20-1
DNA: TGCAGTGCTAGTGAGGGACAGGAGGTCTTC
CDR3: CSASEGQEVF

J: TRBJ2-7
D: TRBD2
size: NA
V: TRBV7-9
DNA: TGTGCCAGCAGCTTAGCGGCTAGCGGATCCTACGAGCAGTACTTC
CDR3: CASSLAASGSYEQYF

J: TRBJ1-2
D: TRBD1
size: NA
V: TRBV28
DNA: TGTGCCAGCACCCGACGGCACAGGGGAGGAGACTATGGCTACACCTTC
CDR3: CASTRRHRGGDYGYTF

J: TRBJ2-6
D: TRBD1
size: NA
V: TRBV5-1
DNA: TGCGCCAGCAGCATTACCGGGACAGGGGGTAACGGGGCCAACGTCCTGACTTTC
CDR3: CASSITGTGGNGANVLTF

J: TRBJ1-4
D: TRBD1
size: NA
V: TRBV19
DNA: TGTGCCAGTAGTATTCGGCAGGGGGGTGAAAAACTGTTTTTT
CDR3: CASSIRQGGEKLFF

J: TRBJ1-4
D: TRBD1
size: NA
V: TRBV11-2
DNA: TGTGCCAGCAGCCACCTGGGGGACAGGGCCAGAAAGTATGGGGAAAAACTGTTTTTT
CDR3: CASSHLGDRARKYGEKLFF

J: TRBJ2-2
D: NA
size: NA
V: TRBV11-2
DNA: TGTGCCAGCAGCTTAGGTCGCGGCAGGACGAACACCGGGGAGCTGTTTTTT
CDR3: CASSLGRGRTNTGELFF

J: TRBJ2-1
D: NA
size: NA
V: TRBV7-6
DNA: TGTGCCAGCAGCTTAGCGCAGGTGGGACGCTCCTACAATGAGCAGTTCTTC
CDR3: CASSLAQVGRSYNEQFF

J: TRBJ2-1
D: TRBD2
size: NA
V: TRBV11-2
DNA: TGTGCCAGCAGCTTCAGGGGGCGAACTAGCGGGACCCAGTCGGGTGAGCAGTTCTTC
CDR3: CASSFRGRTSGTQSGEQFF

J: TRBJ1-4
D: NA
size: NA
V: TRBV27
DNA: TGTGCCAGCAGTGCATCAGGACTGCGGGGGCTGTTTTTT
CDR3: CASSASGLRGLFF

J: TRBJ2-7
D: TRBD1
size: few
V: TRBV28
DNA: TGTGCCAGCAGTTTACATCCGGGGACAGGGTCCTACGAGCAGTACTTC
CDR3: CASSLHPGTGSYEQYF

J: TRBJ1-2
D: NA
size: few
V: TRBV11-2
DNA: TGTGCCAGCAGCGCAAGTTCCTATGGCTACACCTTC
CDR3: CASSASSYGYTF

J: TRBJ1-5
D: NA
size: few
V: TRBV10-3
DNA: TGTGCCACCTCCTCTGGGGATCAGCCCCAGCATTTT
CDR3: CATSSGDQPQHF

J: TRBJ2-1
D: NA
size: few
V: TRBV5-1
DNA: TGCGCCAGCAGCCCTTTTGAGCCTTGGGCTGAGCAGTTCTTC
CDR3: CASSPFEPWAEQFF

J: TRBJ1-1
D: NA
size: NA
V: TRBV5-1
DNA: TGCGCCAGCAGCTCGGTGGGGGCCAGGGACACTGAAGCTTTCTTT
CDR3: CASSSVGARDTEAFF

J: TRBJ2-2
D: TRBD2
size: NA
V: TRBV5-1
DNA: TGCGCCAGCAGTCGACTAGCGGGGGTAACCACCGGGGAGCTGTTTTTT
CDR3: CASSRLAGVTTGELFF

J: TRBJ2-7
D: TRBD1
size: NA
V: TRBV18
DNA: TGTGCCAGCTCCCATGGGACAGCTAGCACCTACGAGCAGTACTTC
CDR3: CASSHGTASTYEQYF

J: TRBJ2-7
D: NA
size: NA
V: TRBV4-2
DNA: TGTGCCAGCAGGTCGGGGACCGGGATGACCTACGAGCAGTACTTC
CDR3: CASRSGTGMTYEQYF

J: TRBJ2-5
D: NA
size: once
V: TRBV18
DNA: TGTGCCAGCTCGCACCAAGAGACCCAGTACTTC
CDR3: CASSHQETQYF

J: TRBJ2-7
D: NA
size: NA
V: TRBV7-9
DNA: TGTGCCAGCAGCGACCGGACAGCCGAGCAGTACTTC
CDR3: CASSDRTAEQYF

J: TRBJ2-3
D: TRBD1
size: NA
V: TRBV2
DNA: TGTGCCAGCAGCCAAGGGGACAGGGGGCGCGGAGGGGGCACAGATACGCAGTATTTT
CDR3: CASSQGDRGRGGGTDTQYF

J: TRBJ2-2
D: NA
size: NA
V: TRBV12-2
DNA: TGTGCAAGTCACCCACCCGGCGGCACCGGGGAGCTGTTTTTT
CDR3: CASHPPGGTGELFF

J: TRBJ1-2
D: NA
size: NA
V: TRBV19
DNA: TGTGCCAGTAGTATTTCAGGGCAGTATGGCTACACCTTC
CDR3: CASSISGQYGYTF

J: TRBJ2-1
D: NA
size: NA
V: TRBV5-1
DNA: TGCGCCAGCAGCTTGGTGGGCGGTCCCTACAATGAGCAGTTCTTC
CDR3: CASSLVGGPYNEQFF

J: TRBJ2-1
D: TRBD2
size: NA
V: TRBV27
DNA: TGTGCCAGCAGTTTATCTAGCGGGAGTCGGGTTCAGTTCTTC
CDR3: CASSLSSGSRVQFF

J: TRBJ1-2
D: NA
size: NA
V: TRBV28
DNA: TGTGCCAGCAGACCCTCCAGTGGGCAGAACTATGGCTACACCTTC
CDR3: CASRPSSGQNYGYTF

J: TRBJ2-5
D: NA
size: NA
V: TRBV6-6
DNA: TGTGCCAGCAGTTACCGGACAGAGAAAGAGACCCAGTACTTC
CDR3: CASSYRTEKETQYF

J: TRBJ1-1
D: TRBD1
size: NA
V: TRBV10-3
DNA: TGTGCCATCAGCCCCCGCCCACAGGGGCAAACTGAAGCTTTCTTT
CDR3: CAISPRPQGQTEAFF

J: TRBJ2-7
D: NA
size: NA
V: TRBV5-1
DNA: TGCGCCAGCAGCTCCAGGCGGGATCTAGTTGGCGAGCAGTACTTC
CDR3: CASSSRRDLVGEQYF